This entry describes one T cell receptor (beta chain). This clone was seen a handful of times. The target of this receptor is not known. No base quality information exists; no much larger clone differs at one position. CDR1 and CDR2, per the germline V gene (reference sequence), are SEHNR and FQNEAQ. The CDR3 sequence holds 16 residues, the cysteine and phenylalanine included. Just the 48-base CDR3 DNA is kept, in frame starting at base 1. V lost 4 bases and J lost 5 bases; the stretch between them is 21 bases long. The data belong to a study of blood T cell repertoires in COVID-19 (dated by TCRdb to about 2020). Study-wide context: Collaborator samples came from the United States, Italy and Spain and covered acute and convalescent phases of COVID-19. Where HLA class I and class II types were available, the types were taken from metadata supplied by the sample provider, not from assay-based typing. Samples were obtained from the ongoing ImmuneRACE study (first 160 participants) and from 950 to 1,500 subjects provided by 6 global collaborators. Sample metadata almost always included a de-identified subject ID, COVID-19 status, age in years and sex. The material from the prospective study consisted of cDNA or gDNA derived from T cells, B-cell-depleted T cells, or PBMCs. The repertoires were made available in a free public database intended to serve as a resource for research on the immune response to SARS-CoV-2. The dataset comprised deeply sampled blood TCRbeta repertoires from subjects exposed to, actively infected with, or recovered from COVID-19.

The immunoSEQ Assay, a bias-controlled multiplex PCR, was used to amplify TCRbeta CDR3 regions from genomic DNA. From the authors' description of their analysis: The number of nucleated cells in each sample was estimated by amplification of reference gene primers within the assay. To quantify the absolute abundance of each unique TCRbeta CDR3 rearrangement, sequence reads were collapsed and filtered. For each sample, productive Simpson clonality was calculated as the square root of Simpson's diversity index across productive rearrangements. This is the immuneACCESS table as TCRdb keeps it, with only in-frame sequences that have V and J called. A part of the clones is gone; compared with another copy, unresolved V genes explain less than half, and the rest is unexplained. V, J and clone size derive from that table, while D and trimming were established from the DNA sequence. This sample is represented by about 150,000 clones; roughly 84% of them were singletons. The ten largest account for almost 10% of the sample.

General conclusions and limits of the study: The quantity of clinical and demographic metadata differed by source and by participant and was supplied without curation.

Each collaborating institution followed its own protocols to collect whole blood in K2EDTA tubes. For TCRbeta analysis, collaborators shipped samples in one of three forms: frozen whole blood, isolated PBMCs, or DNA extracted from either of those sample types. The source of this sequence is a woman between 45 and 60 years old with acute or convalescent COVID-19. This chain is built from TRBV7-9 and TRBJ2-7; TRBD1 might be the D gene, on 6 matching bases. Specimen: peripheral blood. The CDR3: CASSSGVGPPSHEQYF. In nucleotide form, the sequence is TGTGCCAGCAGCTCAGGGGTGGGACCCCCGAGCCACGAGCAGTACTTC. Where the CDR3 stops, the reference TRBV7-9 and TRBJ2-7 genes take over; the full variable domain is DTGVSQNPRHKITKRGQNVTFRCDPISEHNRLYWYRQTLGQGPEFLTYFQNEAQLEKSRLLSDRFSAERPKGSFSTLEIQRTEQGDSAMYLCASSSGVGPPSHEQYFGPGTRLTVT.